The clone carrying this T cell receptor (beta chain) was observed many times. Its antigen is unknown. This entry is derived from a study of T cell repertoires in cytomegalovirus infection. The CDR3 totals 15 residues. In germline, CDR1 is MNHEY, CDR2 SVGAGI. Trimming at V came to 5 bases and at J to 1 base, leaving 6 bases not matched to a gene. TCRdb re-analysed the reads in MiXCR, keeping a single row per CDR3 protein. The sample records 200,000 or so distinct CDR3 sequences, less than 50% being singletons. The sample was CD8+ T cells from cultured PBMCs, taken from culture after CMV antigen stimulation. The sequence derives from a human donor in good health (CMV status not recorded). Some clones in this sample may be carry-over from other donors' samples. The genes are TRBV6-5 and TRBJ1-2; TRBD1 matches 8 bases. The CDR3 loop reads CASSRRTGINYGYTF. In DNA form, the CDR3 reads TGTGCCAGCAGTCGTCGGACAGGGATTAACTATGGCTACACCTTC.